A selection of T cell receptor beta chains follows, all from one sample in a study of shared clonotypes between healthy human individuals. Some clones are missing from TCRdb's copy, which holds only in-frame ones; the method was immunoSEQ multiplex PCR. The table lists 2,500,000 or so clones, more than 85% of them singletons. Material: naive CD4+ T cells from PBMCs. Receptor source: a man between 18 and 35 years old in good health. Some clones in this sample may be carry-over from other donors' samples. The CDR3 runs from the conserved cysteine through the conserved F or W. Fields, in order: D gene, V gene, J gene, clone size, CDR3 DNA, CDR3 protein. The D gene is left open where the match is weak. Clone size is given for some rows only: seen once, a few or many times, or a class if the clone is expanded.

-,TRBV7-9,TRBJ1-1,-,TGTGCCAGCGTTTATCGGGGGAACACTGAAGCTTTCTTT,CASVYRGNTEAFF
-,TRBV2,TRBJ2-5,-,TGTGCCAGCAGCGCCCTGGAGACCCAGTACTTC,CASSALETQYF
TRBD2,TRBV5-4,TRBJ2-4,-,TGTGCCAGCAGCCAGGCGACGACTAGCGGGAGGGCCAGTGACATTCAGTACTTC,CASSQATTSGRASDIQYF
TRBD2,TRBV5-4,TRBJ2-2,-,TGTGCCAGCAGCATCGGACTAGCGGGGATTAACACCGGGGAGCTGTTTTTT,CASSIGLAGINTGELFF
-,TRBV5-1,TRBJ2-1,-,TGCGCCAGCAGCTTGGCCGGCGTACACGGAGGCAACGAGCAGTTCTTC,CASSLAGVHGGNEQFF
TRBD1,TRBV5-1,TRBJ2-7,-,TGCGCCAGCAGCCCTAGGACAGGGATCTCCTACGAGCAGTACTTC,CASSPRTGISYEQYF
-,TRBV20-1,TRBJ1-2,-,TGCAGCGCACGCCCGGCGGGAGGCTACACCTTC,CSARPAGGYTF
-,TRBV18,TRBJ2-7,-,TGTGCCAGCTCACCAGGGACAAACTACGAGCAGTACTTC,CASSPGTNYEQYF
TRBD1,TRBV19,TRBJ2-2,once,TGTGCCAGTACCTCCGGGACAGTTGCCGGGGAGCTGTTTTTT,CASTSGTVAGELFF
-,TRBV5-1,TRBJ2-2,once,TGCGCCAGCAGCTTGGAGGGGTTGGGTTCCGGGGAGCTGTTTTTT,CASSLEGLGSGELFF
-,TRBV4-1,TRBJ1-2,-,TGCGCCAGCAGCCCCGCAGTTCCTTCTCCTAACTATGGCTACACCTTC,CASSPAVPSPNYGYTF
-,TRBV5-1,TRBJ1-5,-,TGCGCCAGCAGCTTGCAGGGTATCAATCAGCCCCAGCATTTT,CASSLQGINQPQHF
TRBD1,TRBV28,TRBJ1-5,few,TGTGCCAGCAGGGGGACAGGGGACAATCAGCCCCAGCATTTT,CASRGTGDNQPQHF
-,TRBV11-3,TRBJ2-2,-,TGTGCCAGCAGCTCCAGACCCCTCTGGGAGAGAAACACCGGGGAGCTGTTTTTT,CASSSRPLWERNTGELFF
-,TRBV29-1,TRBJ1-1,-,TGCAGCGTTGCGCCCATAAACACTGAAGCTTTCTTT,CSVAPINTEAFF
TRBD1,TRBV28,TRBJ2-1,once,TGTGCCAGCAGCTCCGGACAGGTCCCCTACAATGAGCAGTTCTTC,CASSSGQVPYNEQFF
-,TRBV18,TRBJ2-1,-,TGTGCCAGCCTACGACAGGGAGGGTACAATGAGCAGTTCTTC,CASLRQGGYNEQFF
-,TRBV27,TRBJ2-2,-,TGTGCCAGCAGTTTAATAGTAGTTCGGGACGGGGAGCTGTTTTTT,CASSLIVVRDGELFF
-,TRBV6-5,TRBJ1-2,-,TGTGCCAGCAGTTGGTCGGGACCGGCTTTGCTGGGCTACACCTTC,CASSWSGPALLGYTF
-,TRBV5-4,TRBJ1-4,once,TGTGCCAGCAGCTTACAATCTAGGGGGGAAGGTGAAAAACTGTTTTTT,CASSLQSRGEGEKLFF
TRBD1,TRBV19,TRBJ1-2,few,TGTGCCAGTAGTTCACGGACAGGTAGCTTCTATGGCTACACCTTC,CASSSRTGSFYGYTF
-,TRBV4-3,TRBJ1-1,-,TGCGCCAGCAGCCAAGATGGGGGTGGGTACACTGAAGCTTTCTTT,CASSQDGGGYTEAFF
TRBD1,TRBV2,TRBJ2-7,-,TGTGCCAGCGAGACAGGGGGGTACGAGCAGTACTTC,CASETGGYEQYF
TRBD2,TRBV11-1,TRBJ2-1,-,TGTGCCAGCAGCCCACCGGCACGGGGACTAGCGTTTGAGCAGTTCTTC,CASSPPARGLAFEQFF
TRBD2,TRBV9,TRBJ2-7,-,TGTGCCAGCAGCGGGGGCGGTAGCGGGAGTGGCGGGTCCTACGAGCAGTACTTC,CASSGGGSGSGGSYEQYF
TRBD2,TRBV27,TRBJ2-3,-,TGTGCCAGCAGTTCAAGGCTAGCGGGAGGACCAGATACGCAGTATTTT,CASSSRLAGGPDTQYF
-,TRBV28,TRBJ2-7,once,TGTGCCAGCAGTGGGAAACTAGTGTGGGAGCAGTACTTC,CASSGKLVWEQYF
TRBD1,TRBV5-1,TRBJ2-2,-,TGCGCCAGCAGCACGCGACAGGGCAACACCGGGGAGCTGTTTTTT,CASSTRQGNTGELFF
-,TRBV5-6,TRBJ1-1,-,TGTGCCAGCAGCTTGGCGGGCAGGGGAACTGAAGCTTTCTTT,CASSLAGRGTEAFF
-,TRBV5-1,TRBJ1-5,-,TGCGCCAGCAGCTTGGATGCTCCAAATCAGCCCCAGCATTTT,CASSLDAPNQPQHF
-,TRBV5-1,TRBJ1-2,-,TGCGCCAGCAGCTTGGCTCTAGGGGTGAGCTATGGCTACACCTTC,CASSLALGVSYGYTF
-,TRBV10-3,TRBJ1-2,-,TGTGCCATCAGTGAGAGGCACACCAGCAGGGCCACCTTC,CAISERHTSRATF
-,TRBV5-1,TRBJ2-3,once,TGCGCCAGCAGCTTAACACCTTACACAGATACGCAGTATTTT,CASSLTPYTDTQYF
TRBD1,TRBV7-9,TRBJ1-5,few,TGTGCCAGCAGCCCCCTCCGGGACAGGGATGGGGCCCAGCATTTT,CASSPLRDRDGAQHF
TRBD1,TRBV11-2,TRBJ2-2,-,TGTGCCAGCAGCTGGGGGACAGGGGGCACCGGGGAGCTGTTTTTT,CASSWGTGGTGELFF
-,TRBV30,TRBJ1-1,-,TGTGCCTGGCACAAGAGGATGAACACTGAAGCTTTCTTT,CAWHKRMNTEAFF
-,TRBV6-1,TRBJ1-1,-,TGTGCCAGCAACAGACAGAACACTGAAGCTTTCTTT,CASNRQNTEAFF
-,TRBV28,TRBJ1-5,few,TGTGCCAGCAGCTTGGGGGCTAGGCCCCAGCATTTT,CASSLGARPQHF
-,TRBV7-9,TRBJ2-4,-,TGTGCCAGCACCCTAGGGGGGGACATTCAGTACTTC,CASTLGGDIQYF